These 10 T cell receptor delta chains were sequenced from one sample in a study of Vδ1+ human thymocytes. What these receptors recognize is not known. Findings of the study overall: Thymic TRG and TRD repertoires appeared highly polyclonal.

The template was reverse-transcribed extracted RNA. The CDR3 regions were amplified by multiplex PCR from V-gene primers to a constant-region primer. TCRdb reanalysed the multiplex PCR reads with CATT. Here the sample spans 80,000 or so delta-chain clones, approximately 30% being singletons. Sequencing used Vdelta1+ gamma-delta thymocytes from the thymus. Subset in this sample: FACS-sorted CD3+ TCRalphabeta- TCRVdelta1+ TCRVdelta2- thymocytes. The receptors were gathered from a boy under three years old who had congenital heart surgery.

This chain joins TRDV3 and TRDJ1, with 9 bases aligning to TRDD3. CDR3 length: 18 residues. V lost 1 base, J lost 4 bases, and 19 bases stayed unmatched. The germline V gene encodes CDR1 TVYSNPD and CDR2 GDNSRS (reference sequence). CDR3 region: CAFKHRAYPCWGIDKLIF. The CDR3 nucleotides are TGTGCCTTTAAACACCGCGCGTACCCTTGCTGGGGGATCGATAAACTCATCTTT.

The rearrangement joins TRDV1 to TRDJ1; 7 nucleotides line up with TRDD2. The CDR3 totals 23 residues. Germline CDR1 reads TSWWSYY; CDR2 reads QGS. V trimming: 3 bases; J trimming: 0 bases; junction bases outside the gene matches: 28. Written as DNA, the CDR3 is TGTGCTCTTGGGGACCGGCCTTCCTCGGTTGTTGGGAAACGGATCCCCTACACCGATAAACTCATCTTT. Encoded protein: CALGDRPSSVVGKRIPYTDKLIF.

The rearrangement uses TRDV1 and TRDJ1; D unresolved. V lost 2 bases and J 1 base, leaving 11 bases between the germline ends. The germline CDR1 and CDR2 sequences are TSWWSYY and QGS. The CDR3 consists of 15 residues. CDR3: CALGEFRSFTDKLIF. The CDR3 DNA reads TGTGCTCTTGGGGAATTTAGATCTTTCACCGATAAACTCATCTTT.

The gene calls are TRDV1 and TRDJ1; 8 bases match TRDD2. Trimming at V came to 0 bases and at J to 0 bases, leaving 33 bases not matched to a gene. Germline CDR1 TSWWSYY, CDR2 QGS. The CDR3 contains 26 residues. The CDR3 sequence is CALGELRPPGLPKGVGEFAYTDKLIF. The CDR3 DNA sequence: TGTGCTCTTGGGGAACTAAGACCTCCCGGCCTTCCTAAGGGGGTTGGGGAATTTGCGTACACCGATAAACTCATCTTT.

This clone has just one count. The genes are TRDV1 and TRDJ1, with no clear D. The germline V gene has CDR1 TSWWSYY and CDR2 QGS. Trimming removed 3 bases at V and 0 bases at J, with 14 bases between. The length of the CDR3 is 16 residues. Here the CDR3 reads CALGDYRARNTDKLIF. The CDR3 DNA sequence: TGTGCTCTTGGGGATTACCGGGCGAGGAACACCGATAAACTCATCTTT.

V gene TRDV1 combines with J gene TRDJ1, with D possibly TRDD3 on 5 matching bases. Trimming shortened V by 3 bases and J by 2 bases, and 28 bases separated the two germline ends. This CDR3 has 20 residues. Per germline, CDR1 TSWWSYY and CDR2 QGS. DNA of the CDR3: TGTGCTCTTGGGGATCCCCTTACTAGTGCCTTGGGGTTGGGGACCGATAAACTCATCTTT. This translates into CALGDPLTSALGLGTDKLIF.

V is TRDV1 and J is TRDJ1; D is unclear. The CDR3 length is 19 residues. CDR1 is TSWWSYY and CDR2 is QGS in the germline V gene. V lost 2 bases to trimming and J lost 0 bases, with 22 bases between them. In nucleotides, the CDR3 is TGTGCTCTTGGGGAATCACGAGGACCTCTCACCGAATACACCGATAAACTCATCTTT. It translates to CALGESRGPLTEYTDKLIF.

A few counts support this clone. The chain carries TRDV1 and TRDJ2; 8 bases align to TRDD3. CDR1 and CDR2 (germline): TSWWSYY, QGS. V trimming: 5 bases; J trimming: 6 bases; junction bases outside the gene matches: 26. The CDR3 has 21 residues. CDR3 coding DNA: TGTGCTCTTGGGATGCTGACCCTACTTAACCCGTTGGGGGATCCCTCAGCACAACTCTTCTTT. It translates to CALGMLTLLNPLGDPSAQLFF.

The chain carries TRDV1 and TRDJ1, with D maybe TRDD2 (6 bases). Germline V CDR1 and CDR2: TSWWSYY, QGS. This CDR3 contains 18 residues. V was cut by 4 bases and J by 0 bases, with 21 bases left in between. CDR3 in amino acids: CALGVSYPYGLYTDKLIF. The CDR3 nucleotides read TGTGCTCTTGGGGTATCCTACCCGTACGGCCTATACACCGATAAACTCATCTTT.

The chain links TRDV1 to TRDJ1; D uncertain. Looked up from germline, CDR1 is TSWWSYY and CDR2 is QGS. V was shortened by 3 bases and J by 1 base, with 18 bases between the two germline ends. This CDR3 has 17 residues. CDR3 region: CALGDDISRGSTDKLIF. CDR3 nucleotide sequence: TGTGCTCTTGGGGACGACATTTCGAGAGGAAGCACCGATAAACTCATCTTT.